Listed here are 4 T cell receptor beta chains from one sample, sequenced in a study of blood T cell repertoires in COVID-19. Measured with immunoSEQ multiplex PCR; TCRdb has only the in-frame clones, and not every one. The data show around 140,000 clones, about 87% seen once. Sequenced: peripheral blood. The receptors shown here come from a human donor with COVID-19, enrolled during active disease. The donor label of this sample is uncertain.

The rearrangement joins TRBV5-6 to TRBJ2-7; 8 bases are a match to TRBD1. With V trimmed by 2 bases and J by 3 bases, 4 bases remained unmatched. Germline assignment: CDR1 SGHDT and CDR2 YYEEEE. The CDR3 length is 14 residues. CDR3 bases: TGTGCCAGCAGCTTACTCGGACAGGGCTACGAGCAGTACTTC. This codes for CASSLLGQGYEQYF. The variable domain in full, with the rest retrieved from reference TRBV5-6 and TRBJ2-7, is DAGVTQSPTHLIKTRGQQVTLRCSPKSGHDTVSWYQQALGQGPQFIFQYYEEEERQRGNFPDRFSGHQFPNYSSELNVNALLLGDSALYLCASSLLGQGYEQYFGPGTRLTVT.

V gene TRBV18 combines with J gene TRBJ2-7, with 8 bases identical to TRBD1. There are 12 residues in the CDR3. V was pared by 6 bases and J by 4 bases, with 2 bases of the junction left unmatched. CDR1 and CDR2 from the germline V gene are KGHSH and LQKENI. CDR3 coding DNA: TGTGCCAGCTCGGGACAGGAGTACGAGCAGTACTTC. Translation gives CASSGQEYEQYF. Complete variable domain (other parts from reference TRBV18 and TRBJ2-7): NAGVMQNPRHLVRRRGQEARLRCSPMKGHSHVYWYRQLPEEGLKFMVYLQKENIIDESGMPKERFSAEFPKEGPSILRIQQVVRGDSAAYFCASSGQEYEQYFGPGTRLTVT.

The V gene is TRBV7-6, the J gene TRBJ2-7, with D perhaps matching TRBD2 (6 bases). V was cut by 3 bases and J by 3 bases, with 15 bases left in between. This CDR3 has 15 amino acids. Germline V gene sequence: CDR1 SGHVS, CDR2 FNYEAQ. The CDR3 region is CASSFAVGTLYEQYF. For the CDR3, the DNA is TGTGCCAGCAGCTTCGCGGTAGGGACTCTCTACGAGCAGTACTTC.

The chain carries TRBV6-5 and TRBJ1-2; TRBD1 might be the D (5 bases). Trimming left V 2 bases short and J 2 bases short, with 9 bases between. The length of the CDR3 is 14 residues. Germline-derived CDR1 and CDR2 are MNHEY and SVGAGI. This CDR3 reads CASSYGDRNYGYTF. The CDR3 DNA is TGTGCCAGCAGTTACGGTGACAGAAACTATGGCTACACCTTC.